This T cell receptor (beta chain) was captured by sequencing in a study of cytotoxic CD8 clonotypes in ibrutinib-treated CLL. Findings of the study overall: Among the clonotypes, public ones were uncommon and contracted or held stable on treatment. Progressing and sustained-remission patients had different sampling times.

For this clone: Its cognate antigen is unknown.

Sequenced by immunoSEQ multiplex PCR; TCRdb stores in-frame clones only, minus some. Altogether around 310,000 clones are present, roughly 79% being singletons, with the ten largest covering 5.5% to 8%. CDR3 size: 13 residues. V was shortened by 4 bases and J by 1 base, with 6 bases between the two germline ends. Germline V gene lookup returns CDR1 LNHDA and CDR2 SQIVND (reference sequence). The TCR comes from a human donor with chronic lymphocytic leukemia. The sample in question was PBMCs, obtained before ibrutinib treatment. The chain uses TRBV19 and TRBJ2-3; D might be TRBD1 (5 bases). CDR3 protein: CASSKQGTDTQYF. DNA of the CDR3: TGTGCCAGTAGTAAACAGGGCACAGATACGCAGTATTTT.